The 24 T cell receptor beta chains given below trace back to one sample, sequenced in a study of chemoradiotherapy in HPV16-positive cancers. Measured with immunoSEQ multiplex PCR; TCRdb has only the in-frame clones, and not every one. The sample includes 5,000 to 7,000 clones, 55% to 80% of them seen just once. The material was obtained from a patient who underwent chemoradiotherapy. Source of these receptors: a human donor with HPV-associated anogenital cancer.

This chain uses TRBV2 with TRBJ2-1; D is unclear. V dropped 4 bases and J dropped 0 bases, with 10 bases sitting between them. Germline V gene lookup returns CDR1 SNHLY and CDR2 FYNNEI. This CDR3 has 15 amino acids. The CDR3 spells CASSGTSGSYNEQFF. The DNA of the CDR3 is TGTGCCAGCAGTGGAACCTCGGGCTCCTACAATGAGCAGTTCTTC.

The chain carries TRBV4-3 and TRBJ2-2; no clear D gene. The germline gives CDR1 LGHNA, CDR2 YSLEER. V lost 1 base and J 6 bases, leaving 12 bases between the germline ends. The CDR3 is 15 residues long. This CDR3 is CASSQVTSGAGELFF. The CDR3 nucleotides are TGCGCCAGCAGCCAAGTCACGTCAGGTGCCGGGGAGCTGTTTTTT.

This chain joins TRBV30 and TRBJ2-1, with D unresolved. V gave up 2 bases and J gave up 12 bases, with 14 bases separating them. CDR1 is GTSNPN and CDR2 is SVGIG in the germline V gene (reference sequence). The CDR3 has 12 amino acids. The CDR3 protein is CAWSPSGVWQFF. The CDR3 DNA is TGTGCCTGGAGTCCATCTGGAGTTTGGCAGTTCTTC.

Only a few counts were recorded for this clone. This chain links TRBV5-6 with TRBJ2-3, with a tentative D call TRBD2 (5 bases). The germline gives CDR1 SGHDT, CDR2 YYEEEE. Trimming stripped 0 bases from V and 1 base from J, with 12 bases between. The CDR3 runs 16 residues. The CDR3 DNA reads TGTGCCAGCAGCTTGGCCTTCGGGGATGGCACAGATACGCAGTATTTT. Translated: CASSLAFGDGTDTQYF.

The chain couples TRBV7-9 to TRBJ2-7, with D possibly being TRBD1 (5 bases). Trimming took 0 bases from V and 3 from J, leaving 12 bases between them. The CDR3 length is 15 residues. The germline V gene has CDR1 SEHNR and CDR2 FQNEAQ (reference sequence). CDR3 region: CASSLAQGSYYEQYF. As DNA, the CDR3 is TGTGCCAGCAGCTTAGCGCAGGGCAGCTACTACGAGCAGTACTTC.

The rearrangement links TRBV7-8 to TRBJ2-7; tentatively, D is TRBD1 or TRBD2 (6 bases each). V was pared by 3 bases and J by 3 bases, with 12 bases between. Per the germline V gene, CDR1 is SGHVS and CDR2 is FQNEAQ. This CDR3 is built from 14 residues. The CDR3 loop reads CASSLRGGNYEQYF. CDR3 nucleotides: TGTGCCAGCAGCTTGAGAGGGGGGAACTACGAGCAGTACTTC.

The V and J genes are TRBV7-2 and TRBJ2-3; no reliable D call. The CDR3 spans 14 residues. Per the germline V gene, CDR1 is SGHTA and CDR2 is FQGNSA. With 1 base removed from V and 0 bases from J, the gap between germline ends came to 5 bases. The CDR3 coding sequence is TGTGCCAGCAGCTTAGTCTCTAGCACAGATACGCAGTATTTT. This translates into CASSLVSSTDTQYF.

This chain uses TRBV6-1 with TRBJ1-1, with D tentatively TRBD1 (6 bases). The CDR3 covers 18 residues. The germline V gene encodes CDR1 MNHNS and CDR2 SASEGT. Trimming pared 0 bases from V and 3 bases from J, leaving 20 bases between. The DNA of the CDR3 is TGTGCCAGCAGTGAAGCGCTTCTCGGGGGCGAGGTACACACTGAAGCTTTCTTT. As protein: CASSEALLGGEVHTEAFF.

The chain links TRBV7-8 to TRBJ2-7, with TRBD2 identical over 15 bases. Per germline, CDR1 SGHVS and CDR2 FQNEAQ. The CDR3 contains 16 residues. Trimming at V came to 3 bases and at J to 2 bases, leaving 2 bases not matched to a gene. DNA of the CDR3: TGTGCCAGCAGCTTCGGGACTAGCGGGGGGCCCTACGAGCAGTACTTC. Translating gives CASSFGTSGGPYEQYF.

J is TRBJ2-2 and V is TRBV18, with 9 bases identical to TRBD1. In germline, CDR1 is KGHSH, CDR2 LQKENI. V gave up 5 bases and J gave up 6 bases; unmatched junction bases: 13. This CDR3 is built from 17 residues. CDR3: CASSWTQGAISAGELFF. In nucleotides, the CDR3 is TGTGCCAGCTCATGGACACAGGGGGCGATAAGCGCCGGGGAGCTGTTTTTT.

This sequence joins TRBV7-9 and TRBJ1-5; D is ambiguous. This CDR3 is built from 15 residues. Germline V gene sequence: CDR1 SEHNR, CDR2 FQNEAQ (reference sequence). Deletions cut 5 bases from V and 1 base from J, with 12 bases between. CDR3 in DNA: TGTGCCAGCAGCCTAGACGGGTTAAGCAATCAGCCCCAGCATTTT. This encodes CASSLDGLSNQPQHF.

The chain joins TRBV5-1 to TRBJ1-1, with 9 bases lining up with TRBD1. This CDR3 spans 17 amino acids. Trimming removed 1 base from V and 1 base from J; junction bases left unmatched: 8. From germline, CDR1 is SGHRS and CDR2 YFSETQ. The CDR3 bases are TGCGCCAGCAGCTTGATTGTGACAGGGGGGACGAACACTGAAGCTTTCTTT. Translation gives CASSLIVTGGTNTEAFF. Full variable domain (missing parts from reference TRBV5-1 and TRBJ1-1): KAGVTQTPRYLIKTRGQQVTLSCSPISGHRSVSWYQQTPGQGLQFLFEYFSETQRNKGNFPGRFSGRQFSNSRSEMNVSTLELGDSALYLCASSLIVTGGTNTEAFFGQGTRLTVV.

This clone came up a few times. This rearrangement joins TRBV7-8 to TRBJ2-7, with 7 nucleotides matching TRBD1. V trimming: 5 bases; J trimming: 2 bases; junction bases outside the gene matches: 6. The CDR3 loop spans 14 amino acids. Germline V CDR1 and CDR2: SGHVS, FQNEAQ. The CDR3 spells CASSLHRGAYEQYF. DNA for the CDR3: TGTGCCAGCAGCCTACACAGGGGAGCCTACGAGCAGTACTTC.

This rearrangement joins TRBV5-1 to TRBJ2-3; D unresolved. The CDR3 consists of 14 residues. V lost 0 bases, J lost 5 bases, and 10 bases lay in between. Germline CDR1 SGHRS, CDR2 YFSETQ. The CDR3 coding sequence is TGCGCCAGCAGCTTGGGGGCAGGTGAAGATACGCAGTATTTT. It translates to CASSLGAGEDTQYF.

This clone appeared a single time. Compared with germline, one end of the junction differs, possibly owing to a read error. CDR3 sequence (DNA): TGTGCCAGCAGCTTAACGCCAGGGAACCCCGGGGAGCTGTTTTTT. It specifies CASSLTPGNPGELFF. The rearrangement links TRBV7-3 to TRBJ2-2; a possible D gene is TRBD1 (5 bases). Germline V gene lookup returns CDR1 SGHTA and CDR2 FQGTGA. This CDR3 has 15 amino acids.

The V gene is TRBV19, the J gene TRBJ2-5; the match to TRBD2 covers 11 bases. In germline, CDR1 is LNHDA, CDR2 SQIVND (reference sequence). The J segment lost 5 bases and the V segment lost 2 bases, leaving 10 bases of the junction unmatched. The CDR3 extends over 17 amino acids. The CDR3 is CASSILAGTSGGETQYF. The CDR3 DNA reads as TGTGCCAGTAGTATATTAGCCGGGACTAGCGGCGGCGAGACCCAGTACTTC.

The chain combines TRBV18 with TRBJ2-2, with unresolved D. Trimming stripped 0 bases from V and 5 bases from J, with 7 bases between. Germline V CDR1 and CDR2: KGHSH, LQKENI. The CDR3 is 14 amino acids. The CDR3 coding sequence is TGTGCCAGCTCACCACCGTCAGGAACCGGGGAGCTGTTTTTT. It is translated as CASSPPSGTGELFF.

The V gene is TRBV15, the J gene TRBJ2-1; a possible D gene is TRBD2 (7 bases). The CDR3 is 15 amino acids. The V gene's germline CDR1 is LNHNV and CDR2 YYDKDF (reference sequence). V shed 0 bases and J shed 10 bases, with 16 bases lying between them. For the CDR3, the DNA is TGTGCCACCAGCAGAGACAGGGGAGGGCCATGGGAGCAGTTCTTC. As protein: CATSRDRGGPWEQFF. The whole variable domain, remainder taken from reference TRBV15 and TRBJ2-1, is DAMVIQNPRYQVTQFGKPVTLSCSQTLNHNVMYWYQQKSSQAPKLLFHYYDKDFNNEADTPDNFQSRRPNTSFCFLDIRSPGLGDTAMYLCATSRDRGGPWEQFFGPGTRLTVL.

The V gene is TRBV5-1, the J gene TRBJ2-5, with 10 bases fitting TRBD2. The germline gives CDR1 SGHRS, CDR2 YFSETQ. V trimming: 5 bases; J trimming: 1 base; junction bases outside the gene matches: 5. This CDR3 region has 15 residues. For the CDR3, the DNA is TGCGCCAGCAGGTTACTAGCGGGGAGCCAAGAGACCCAGTACTTC. Its translation is CASRLLAGSQETQYF.

V and J are TRBV2 and TRBJ1-6, with TRBD1 as a possible D gene (5 bases). From germline, CDR1 is SNHLY and CDR2 FYNNEI. The V gene lost 7 bases and the J gene lost 7 bases, with 14 bases spanning the gap. The CDR3 contains 14 residues. CDR3 region: CASITGGGNSPLHF. DNA of the CDR3: TGTGCCAGCATTACCGGGGGAGGAAATTCACCCCTCCACTTT. The variable domain in full, completed from reference TRBV2 and TRBJ1-6, reads EPEVTQTPSHQVTQMGQEVILRCVPISNHLYFYWYRQILGQKVEFLVSFYNNEISEKSEIFDDQFSVERPDGSNFTLKIRSTKLEDSAMYFCASITGGGNSPLHFGNGTRLTVT.

This rearrangement joins TRBV10-3 to TRBJ2-1; 9 positions match TRBD2. The trim removed 0 bases at V and 3 bases at J, leaving 6 bases unmatched. Germline loops: CDR1 ENHRY, CDR2 SYGVKD. The CDR3 consists of 17 residues. The CDR3 loop reads CAISESRASGDYNEQFF. DNA of the CDR3: TGTGCCATCAGTGAGTCGAGGGCTAGCGGGGACTACAATGAGCAGTTCTTC.

In its sample, this clone was seen a few times. The rearrangement joins TRBV5-4 to TRBJ1-6; D gene ambiguous. The CDR3 runs to 12 residues. The germline CDR1 and CDR2 sequences are SGHNT and YYREEE (reference sequence). V was cut by 4 bases and J by 10 bases, with 9 bases left in between. Here the CDR3 DNA reads TGTGCCAGCAGCCTGGTCAACTCACCCCTCCACTTT. It encodes CASSLVNSPLHF.

The chain is built from TRBV7-2 and TRBJ1-6; D is ambiguous. Germline V lookup: CDR1 SGHTA, CDR2 FQGNSA. The CDR3 has 13 residues. The V end was cut by 5 bases, the J end by 5 bases, with 7 bases between. Written as DNA, the CDR3 is TGTGCCAGCAGCCGCCCCCATAATTCACCCCTCCACTTT. Protein product: CASSRPHNSPLHF. The full variable domain, completed using reference TRBV7-2 and TRBJ1-6, is GAGVSQSPSNKVTEKGKDVELRCDPISGHTALYWYRQSLGQGLEFLIYFQGNSAPDKSGLPSDRFSAERTGGSVSTLTIQRTQQEDSAVYLCASSRPHNSPLHFGNGTRLTVT.

This chain's CDR3 is CASSPQGTNGYTF. DNA for the CDR3: TGTGCCAGCTCACCACAAGGGACCAATGGCTACACCTTC. The genes are TRBV18 and TRBJ1-2; D is possibly TRBD1 (5 bases). CDR3 length: 13 residues. Trimming pared 1 base from V and 6 bases from J, leaving 9 bases between. Germline V CDR1 and CDR2: KGHSH, LQKENI.